This TCR beta chain was profiled in a study of blood T cell repertoires in COVID-19. Turning to the study itself: Researchers got acute and convalescent COVID-19 samples from the United States, Italy and Spain. Nucleic acid was either cDNA or gDNA, and it came from T cells, B-cell-depleted T cells, or PBMCs.

Details on this clone: The identical CDR3 is also encoded by other nucleotide sequences in the sample.

Under the authors' procedure: Counts of nucleated cells, estimated from reference gene primer amplification, were obtained. The repertoire was sequenced with immunoSEQ multiplex PCR; TCRdb's copy has only in-frame clones and lacks some. That table is the source of V, J and clone size, and D and trimming were worked out from the DNA. The sample has approximately 160,000 clones, roughly 83% seen once. The V gene's germline CDR1 is SGHNT and CDR2 YYREEE (reference sequence). The junction had 4 bases not matched to a gene; V was cut back by 4 bases and J by 1 base. The CDR3 length is 15 residues. The sequenced sample was peripheral blood. V usage is TRBV5-4 and J usage is TRBJ2-3, with TRBD2 matching 9 bases. This clonotype was sampled from a man younger than 30 with active or convalescent COVID-19. This chain's CDR3 is CASSLSGGGTDTQYF. In nucleotides, the CDR3 is TGTGCCAGCAGCCTTAGCGGGGGTGGCACAGATACGCAGTATTTT.